This record looks at one T cell receptor (beta chain) sequence and its context. Its antigen is not known. This entry comes from a study of cytomegalovirus exposure and HLA in healthy donors. Study-level findings and limits: Reports credit the classifier with highly specific, highly sensitive diagnosis of cytomegalovirus status. Subsequent analysis showed first-cohort TCR clusters tending to co-occur in more than 95 validation repertoires. A list of roughly 180 TCR beta chains associated with cytomegalovirus was given.

The CDR3 contains 18 residues. Germline V gene lookup returns CDR1 SEHNR and CDR2 FQNEAQ (reference sequence). V was cut by 5 bases and J by 6 bases, with 27 bases left in between. The donors were part of the roughly 130-subject validation cohort, which stood apart from the roughly 670-subject first cohort. Method: immunoSEQ multiplex PCR; TCRdb's copy keeps in-frame clones and lacks some. The data contain roughly 80,000 clones, roughly 95% of them singletons. The rearrangement joins TRBV7-9 to TRBJ2-3; tentatively, D is TRBD1 (7 bases). Sequencing was performed on PBMCs. This TCR was sampled from a woman between 18 and 29 years old in good health and CMV-seropositive. CDR3: CASSQGRLVKDRTDTQYF. The CDR3 DNA reads TGTGCCAGCAGCCAGGGGCGACTAGTTAAGGACAGGACCGATACGCAGTATTTT.